Sequencing of this T cell receptor beta chain was carried out in a study of technical replicates of blood from a handful of donors. In its sample, this clone was seen a few times. The germline V and J ends were trimmed by 3 bases and 5 bases, with 12 bases remaining between them. From germline, CDR1 is SGDLS and CDR2 YYNGEE. This CDR3 contains 15 residues. The table came from immunoSEQ multiplex PCR; TCRdb's copy has only in-frame clones and leaves some out. The sample includes approximately 50,000 clones, 94% of them seen just once. Sequencing was performed on T cells isolated from PBMCs. J is TRBJ1-6 and V is TRBV9, with D possibly being TRBD1 (5 bases). This TCR was sampled from a human donor in good health. This chain's CDR3 is CASSDQGLDNSPLHF. As DNA, the CDR3 is TGTGCCAGCAGCGACCAGGGACTTGATAATTCACCCCTCCACTTT.